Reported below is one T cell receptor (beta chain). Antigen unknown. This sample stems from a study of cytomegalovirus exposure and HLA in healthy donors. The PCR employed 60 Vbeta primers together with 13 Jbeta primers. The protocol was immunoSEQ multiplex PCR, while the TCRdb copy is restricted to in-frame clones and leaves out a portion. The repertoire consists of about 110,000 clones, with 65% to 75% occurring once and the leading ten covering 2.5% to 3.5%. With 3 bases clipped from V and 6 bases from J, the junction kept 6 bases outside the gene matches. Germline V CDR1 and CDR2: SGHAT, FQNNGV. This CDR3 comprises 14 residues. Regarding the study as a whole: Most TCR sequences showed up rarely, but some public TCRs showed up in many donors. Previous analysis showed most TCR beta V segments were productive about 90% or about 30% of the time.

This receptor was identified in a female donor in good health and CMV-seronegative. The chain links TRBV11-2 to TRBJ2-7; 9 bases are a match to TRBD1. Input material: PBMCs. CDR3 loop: CASSFGTGFSEQYF. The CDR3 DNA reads TGTGCCAGCAGCTTCGGGACAGGGTTTTCCGAGCAGTACTTC.